This entry lists 27 T cell receptor beta chains sequenced from one sample in a study of blood T cell repertoires in COVID-19. Data came from immunoSEQ multiplex PCR; TCRdb stores just in-frame clones and leaves some out. Of 250,000 to 300,000 clones detected, about 90% appear once; the ten largest clones hold approximately 2.3%. Sample: peripheral blood. The receptors were gathered from a woman aged 60 to 75 with COVID-19, enrolled during active disease.

The CDR3 DNA reads TGCGCCAGCTTCTTTGAACCTGGACTAGCGGGGGCCGGCTTGACAGATACGCAGTATTTT. Its protein product is CASFFEPGLAGAGLTDTQYF. V usage is TRBV5-1 and J usage is TRBJ2-3; 13 nucleotides agree with TRBD2. This CDR3 is 20 amino acids long. V was pared by 7 bases and J by 3 bases, with 20 bases of the junction left unmatched. Germline lookup yields CDR1 SGHRS and CDR2 YFSETQ.

The CDR3 sequence: CASSFGQDQPQHF. In DNA form, the CDR3 reads TGTGCCAGCAGTTTTGGGCAAGATCAGCCCCAGCATTTT. This chain links TRBV12-3 or TRBV12-4 with TRBJ1-5; D is undetermined. V was trimmed by 3 bases and J by 5 bases, leaving 8 bases between them. The CDR3 runs to 13 residues.

The V call is TRBV4-2, the J call TRBJ1-1; D call uncertain. CDR1 is LGHNA, CDR2 YNFKEQ, per germline. Trimming shortened V by 0 bases and J by 1 base, and 6 bases separated the two germline ends. This CDR3 is built from 14 residues. CDR3 coding DNA: TGTGCCAGCAGCCAAGATGGGCGGAACACTGAAGCTTTCTTT. It translates to CASSQDGRNTEAFF.

V usage is TRBV18 and J usage is TRBJ2-3; tentatively, D is TRBD2 (5 bases). Trimming removed 6 bases at V and 0 bases at J, with 13 bases between. Per the germline V gene, CDR1 is KGHSH and CDR2 is LQKENI. This CDR3 comprises 15 residues. This chain's CDR3 is CASSQTIRSTDTQYF. CDR3 nucleotides: TGTGCCAGCTCTCAGACTATCCGAAGCACAGATACGCAGTATTTT.

The CDR3 here is CASSLGPGDEKLFF. CDR3 DNA sequence: TGCGCCAGCAGCTTGGGGCCGGGAGATGAAAAACTGTTTTTT. The chain links TRBV5-1 to TRBJ1-4; D unclear. CDR1 and CDR2 (germline): SGHRS, YFSETQ. With 0 bases removed from V and 6 bases from J, the gap between germline ends came to 9 bases. The CDR3 totals 14 residues. The full variable domain, rest sourced from reference TRBV5-1 and TRBJ1-4, is KAGVTQTPRYLIKTRGQQVTLSCSPISGHRSVSWYQQTPGQGLQFLFEYFSETQRNKGNFPGRFSGRQFSNSRSEMNVSTLELGDSALYLCASSLGPGDEKLFFGSGTQLSVL.

This chain joins TRBV10-3 and TRBJ1-6, with 9 bases lining up with TRBD1. Losses at the gene ends were 5 bases for V and 10 bases for J; bases not matched to a gene: 9. Germline V gene lookup returns CDR1 ENHRY and CDR2 SYGVKD. The CDR3 is 15 amino acids. The CDR3 region has the DNA TGTGCCATCAGTCTAGAACAGGGGGCTTACTCACCCCTCCACTTT. It codes for CAISLEQGAYSPLHF.

The V gene is TRBV4-2, the J gene TRBJ1-1; D is unresolved. The CDR3 is made up of 13 amino acids. The germline gives CDR1 LGHNA, CDR2 YNFKEQ. V shed 3 bases and J shed 1 base, with 6 bases lying between them. The DNA for the CDR3 is TGTGCCAGCAGCCAGACATGGAACACTGAAGCTTTCTTT. The encoded protein is CASSQTWNTEAFF.

CDR3 in amino acids: CASSLSGGLSTEAFF. The CDR3 bases are TGTGCCAGCAGCCTCTCGGGGGGACTGAGCACTGAAGCTTTCTTT. The V and J genes are TRBV3-1 (or the pseudogene TRBV3-2) and TRBJ1-1, with TRBD1 as a possible D gene (5 bases). CDR1 and CDR2 from the germline V gene are LGHDT and YNNKEL (reference sequence). Trimming cost V 4 bases and J 4 bases, with 16 bases left between them. The length of the CDR3 is 15 residues.

The chain has TRBV7-2 and TRBJ2-3, with TRBD2 matching over 10 bases. Germline V lookup: CDR1 SGHTA, CDR2 FQGNSA. The CDR3 is 15 residues long. V gave up 3 bases and J gave up 2 bases; unmatched junction bases: 2. The CDR3: CASSFLAGVTDTQYF. The CDR3 DNA sequence: TGTGCCAGCAGCTTTCTAGCGGGGGTCACAGATACGCAGTATTTT.

This clone was counted between two and nine times. The rearrangement links TRBV7-3 to TRBJ1-5; 8 bases are shared with TRBD1. V was pared by 4 bases and J by 8 bases, with 13 bases of the junction left unmatched. This CDR3 comprises 16 residues. Germline CDR1 reads SGHTA; CDR2 reads FQGTGA. CDR3 DNA sequence: TGTGCCAGCAGCTCCACGACAGGGGCGGATGGGGAGCCCCAGCATTTT. Its translation is CASSSTTGADGEPQHF.

The chain has TRBV10-3 and TRBJ1-5; TRBD1 is a possible D gene (6 bases). CDR3 length: 14 amino acids. Deletions cut 6 bases from V and 2 bases from J, with 11 bases between. The germline V gene encodes CDR1 ENHRY and CDR2 SYGVKD. CDR3 residues: CAIRAQGGNQPQHF. CDR3 bases: TGTGCCATCAGGGCACAGGGCGGCAATCAGCCCCAGCATTTT.

The V call is TRBV6-4, the J call TRBJ1-6, with TRBD1 matching 7 bases. J gave up 7 bases and V 3 bases, and 3 bases lay outside the gene matches. Germline-derived CDR1 and CDR2 are MRHNA and SNTAGT. The CDR3 loop spans 14 amino acids. CDR3 sequence: CASSEGQPNSPLHF. The CDR3 DNA follows: TGTGCCAGCAGTGAGGGACAGCCGAATTCACCCCTCCACTTT.

This sequence joins TRBV11-1 and TRBJ2-2; 9 bases map to TRBD1. CDR1 is SGHAT and CDR2 is FQDESV in the germline V gene (reference sequence). V was clipped by 1 base and J by 9 bases; unmatched bases: 6. The CDR3 runs to 15 residues. DNA of the CDR3: TGTGCCAGCAGCTTAGGGGACAGGGCAGTCCGGGAGCTGTTTTTT. Its translation: CASSLGDRAVRELFF.

The rearrangement joins TRBV7-8 to TRBJ2-2, with D perhaps TRBD2 (7 bases). The germline gives CDR1 SGHVS, CDR2 FQNEAQ. V dropped 1 base and J dropped 5 bases, with 14 bases sitting between them. CDR3 size: 16 residues. This chain's CDR3 is CASSLGRGRDTGELFF. CDR3 sequence (DNA): TGTGCCAGCAGCTTAGGGCGGGGGCGGGATACCGGGGAGCTGTTTTTT.

The J gene is TRBJ1-1, the V gene TRBV18; 7 bases are a match to TRBD1. The CDR3 sequence is 15 residues long. Germline CDR1 is KGHSH and CDR2 is LQKENI. V lost 3 bases, J lost 0 bases, and 4 bases stayed unmatched. CDR3 region: CASSPRTGLNTEAFF. CDR3 DNA sequence: TGTGCCAGCTCACCTAGGACAGGTTTGAACACTGAAGCTTTCTTT.

The J gene is TRBJ1-4, the V gene TRBV7-9, with 8 bases lining up with TRBD1. Germline V gives CDR1 SEHNR, CDR2 FQNEAQ (reference sequence). Trimming took 6 bases from V and 7 from J; bases not matched to a gene: 7. This CDR3 has 14 residues. CDR3 region: CASSHEDRVEKLFF. CDR3 DNA sequence: TGTGCCAGCAGTCACGAGGACAGGGTTGAAAAACTGTTTTTT. The complete variable domain, with remaining parts taken from reference TRBV7-9 and TRBJ1-4, reads DTGVSQNPRHKITKRGQNVTFRCDPISEHNRLYWYRQTLGQGPEFLTYFQNEAQLEKSRLLSDRFSAERPKGSFSTLEIQRTEQGDSAMYLCASSHEDRVEKLFFGSGTQLSVL.

This clone was counted only a few times. The chain employs TRBV7-2 and TRBJ1-3; D is ambiguous. From germline, CDR1 is SGHTA and CDR2 FQGNSA. V dropped 1 base and J dropped 0 bases, with 4 bases sitting between them. The CDR3 extends over 14 amino acids. The CDR3 DNA is TGTGCCAGCAGCTTAGAGAGCTCTGGAAACACCATATATTTT. This encodes CASSLESSGNTIYF.

The chain links TRBV7-6 to TRBJ2-5; tentatively, D is TRBD2 (5 bases). The germline V gene encodes CDR1 SGHVS and CDR2 FNYEAQ. V was shortened by 5 bases and J by 4 bases, with 14 bases between the two germline ends. The CDR3 is 14 amino acids. CDR3 loop: CASSPPGLLETQYF. The DNA for the CDR3 is TGTGCCAGCAGCCCCCCTGGACTCTTAGAGACCCAGTACTTC.

This rearrangement joins TRBV5-1 to TRBJ1-1; TRBD1 matches at 7 bases. CDR1 and CDR2 from the germline V gene are SGHRS and YFSETQ. The length of the CDR3 is 15 residues. V lost 0 bases and J lost 5; bases outside the gene matches: 7. The CDR3 DNA reads TGCGCCAGCAGCTTGGATGAGGGGGCTTGGACTGAAGCTTTCTTT. It is translated as CASSLDEGAWTEAFF.

This chain links TRBV27 with TRBJ1-2, with 10 bases aligning to TRBD1. V was pared by 5 bases and J by 7 bases, with 10 bases of the junction left unmatched. Per germline, CDR1 MNHEY and CDR2 SMNVEV (reference sequence). The CDR3 contains 15 residues. CDR3 sequence reads: CASSRGTGDYSGYTF. As DNA, the CDR3 is TGTGCCAGCAGTAGAGGGACAGGGGATTACTCTGGCTACACCTTC.

This chain joins TRBV4-3 and TRBJ1-1; D is unclear. V lost 0 bases and J 8 bases, leaving 10 bases between the germline ends. CDR1 and CDR2 (germline): LGHNA, YSLEER. The CDR3 consists of 13 residues. CDR3 sequence: CASSQEVGGEAFF. In nucleotides, the CDR3 is TGCGCCAGCAGCCAAGAAGTCGGCGGAGAAGCTTTCTTT.

The chain employs TRBV6-5 and TRBJ1-6; the D is unclear. Germline lookup yields CDR1 MNHEY and CDR2 SVGAGI. The CDR3 runs to 15 residues. V was cut by 5 bases and J by 4 bases, with 12 bases left in between. The CDR3 DNA reads as TGTGCCAGCAGTCGGGAGCGGGGTTATAATTCACCCCTCCACTTT. Its translation: CASSRERGYNSPLHF.

The J gene is TRBJ1-6, the V gene TRBV19; 7 bases agree with TRBD1. This CDR3 comprises 14 residues. The V gene end was trimmed by 6 bases and the J gene end by 3 bases; junction bases not matched to a gene: 2. Per germline, CDR1 LNHDA and CDR2 SQIVND (reference sequence). Here the CDR3 DNA reads TGTGCCAGTAGAGGGACAGTCTATAATTCACCCCTCCACTTT. This encodes CASRGTVYNSPLHF.

The chain links TRBV27 to TRBJ1-4; 8 positions agree with TRBD1. This CDR3 has 14 amino acids. V lost 5 bases to trimming and J lost 8 bases; unmatched junction nucleotides: 7. Germline V gene data show CDR1 as MNHEY and CDR2 as SMNVEV (reference sequence). The CDR3 loop is CASSMGQVGEKLFF. For the CDR3, the DNA is TGTGCCAGCAGTATGGGACAGGTGGGCGAAAAACTGTTTTTT.

The V call is TRBV4-2, the J call TRBJ2-2; 9 positions match TRBD1. V lost 4 bases to trimming and J lost 2 bases; unmatched junction nucleotides: 11. The germline gives CDR1 LGHNA, CDR2 YNFKEQ. CDR3 length: 18 residues. DNA for the CDR3: TGTGCCAGCAGCCCGGACAGGGGAGGGGGTGGAAACACCGGGGAGCTGTTTTTT. Protein sequence: CASSPDRGGGGNTGELFF.

This sequence joins TRBV30 and TRBJ1-6; unclear D gene. Trimming shortened V by 4 bases and J by 7 bases, and 14 bases separated the two germline ends. This CDR3 region has 14 residues. CDR1 and CDR2 from the germline V gene are GTSNPN and SVGIG (reference sequence). The CDR3 protein is CAWKAGIGNSPLHF. Written as DNA, the CDR3 is TGTGCCTGGAAGGCCGGGATTGGGAATTCACCCCTCCACTTT. The whole variable domain, remainder taken from reference TRBV30 and TRBJ1-6, is SQTIHQWPATLVQPVGSPLSLECTVEGTSNPNLYWYRQAAGRGLQLLFYSVGIGQISSEVPQNLSASRPQDRQFILSSKKLLLSDSGFYLCAWKAGIGNSPLHFGNGTRLTVT.

The chain couples TRBV15 to TRBJ1-4, with 9 bases fitting TRBD1. The CDR3 consists of 15 residues. Germline trimming cut 1 base from V and 7 bases from J; bases unmatched to any gene: 4. CDR1 and CDR2 (germline): LNHNV, YYDKDF (reference sequence). CDR3 bases: TGTGCCACCAGCAGAGCGGGACAGGGCGTTGAAAAACTGTTTTTT. Its protein is CATSRAGQGVEKLFF.